These 2 T cell receptor beta chains were all obtained from the same sample, sequenced in a study of blood T cells in healthy people across ages. Primed by a sample-barcoded 5' primer and a J-beta primer mix, a second PCR proceeded for 7 to 11 cycles. TCRdb used MiXCR to reprocess the 5' RACE reads, holding one entry per CDR3 protein. The data hold around 900,000 distinct CDR3 sequences, with around 28% observed a single time. Sequencing was carried out using blood. Every receptor here comes from a woman aged 80 or older in good health.

The chain links TRBV7-2 to TRBJ2-1; D remains unclear. The CDR3 sequence is 15 residues long. Trimming removed 1 base at V and 10 bases at J, with 17 bases between. CDR1 is SGHTA, CDR2 FQGNSA, per germline. CDR3 DNA sequence: TGTGCCAGCAGCTTAGGGGTCCCCCCCATCGACGAGCAGTTCTTC. Protein sequence: CASSLGVPPIDEQFF.

This clonotype was recorded once. The genes are TRBV12-3 or TRBV12-4 and TRBJ2-3; D call uncertain. V was pared by 8 bases and J by 3 bases, with 12 bases between. The CDR3 sequence is 13 residues long. The CDR3 spells CASGLSATDTQYF. The CDR3 nucleotides read TGTGCCAGCGGGTTAAGTGCAACAGATACGCAGTATTTT.